This entry describes one T cell receptor beta chain. Time point defined: healthy volunteer bleed at 6 weeks. Unfractionated whole blood was the source from which total RNA was extracted. The CDR3 extends over 15 amino acids. V shed 5 bases and J shed 0 bases, with 11 bases lying between them. Library preparation tagged each individual cDNA molecule with a unique molecular identifier. TCRdb called the RACE reads again in MiXCR, with one record for every CDR3 protein. The table includes under 90,000 distinct CDR3 sequences, approximately 8.6% detected once. The data originate from a study of human T cells and chemical hapten exposure.

The specimen was whole blood. The V call is TRBV12-3 or TRBV12-4, the J call TRBJ2-4; weak D call: TRBD1 (5 bases). The receptor was derived from a male donor in good health. Some clones in this sample may be carry-over from other donors' samples. The CDR3 here is CASSRTPLAKNIQYF. CDR3 in DNA: TGTGCCAGCAGTCGGACACCGCTAGCCAAAAACATTCAGTACTTC.